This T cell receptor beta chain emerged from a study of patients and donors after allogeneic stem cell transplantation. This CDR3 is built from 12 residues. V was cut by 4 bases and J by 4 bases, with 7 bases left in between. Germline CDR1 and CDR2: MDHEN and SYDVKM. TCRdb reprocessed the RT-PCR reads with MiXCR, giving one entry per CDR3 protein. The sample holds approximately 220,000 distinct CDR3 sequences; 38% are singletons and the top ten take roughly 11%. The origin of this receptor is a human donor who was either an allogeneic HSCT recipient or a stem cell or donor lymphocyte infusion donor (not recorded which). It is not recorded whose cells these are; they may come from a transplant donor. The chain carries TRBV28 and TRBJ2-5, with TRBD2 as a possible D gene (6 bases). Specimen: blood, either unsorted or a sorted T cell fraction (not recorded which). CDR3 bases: TGTGCCAGCAGTTACGGGAGAGAGACCCAGTACTTC. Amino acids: CASSYGRETQYF.